Following are 20 T cell receptor beta chains from one sample sequenced in a study of T-cell reconstitution after alpha-beta-depleted transplantation in children. The TCRbeta library incorporated unique molecular identifiers. MiXCR was run by TCRdb on the PCR reads, yielding one entry per CDR3 protein. The sample yields approximately 630,000 distinct CDR3 sequences, 10% to 15% seen once. The sample here was PBMCs, taken before TCRalphabeta/CD19-depleted stem cell transplant. These receptors were collected from a girl aged 2-10 years with congenital amegakaryocytic thrombocytopenia, due to receive a stem cell transplant.

This clonotype showed up just a few times. J is TRBJ2-5 and V is TRBV18; 8 bases are a match to TRBD1. Unmatched junction bases numbered 8, after V lost 2 bases and J lost 3 bases. Germline V CDR1 and CDR2: KGHSH, LQKENI. The CDR3 totals 16 residues. CDR3 in DNA: TGTGCCAGCTCACCATTTCCGGGACAGGCCAAAGAGACCCAGTACTTC. As protein: CASSPFPGQAKETQYF.

The rearrangement joins TRBV5-1 to TRBJ2-1; possible D gene TRBD1, 7 bases. Germline CDR1 SGHRS, CDR2 YFSETQ. The CDR3 has 15 residues. V was clipped by 4 bases and J by 3 bases, with 14 bases between them. DNA of the CDR3: TGCGCCAGCAGCGCGGAGGGGGCCGGCTACAATGAGCAGTTCTTC. Its protein is CASSAEGAGYNEQFF.

This clonotype was detected many times. This chain's CDR3 is CASSQDPIGVTDTQYF. In DNA, the CDR3 is TGTGCCAGCAGCCAGGACCCAATTGGGGTCACAGATACGCAGTATTTT. J is TRBJ2-3 and V is TRBV11-2, with no clear D. This CDR3 spans 16 amino acids. Trimming removed 5 bases at V and 2 bases at J, with 17 bases between. Looked up from germline, CDR1 is SGHAT and CDR2 is FQNNGV. Together with reference TRBV11-2 and TRBJ2-3, the CDR3 gives the full variable domain: EAGVAQSPRYKIIEKRQSVAFWCNPISGHATLYWYQQILGQGPKLLIQFQNNGVVDDSQLPKDRFSAERLKGVDSTLKIQPAKLEDSAVYLCASSQDPIGVTDTQYFGPGTRLTVL.

The table lists this clonotype with many counts. The chain is built from TRBV11-2 and TRBJ2-7, with D hard to call. There are 12 residues in the CDR3. V was shortened by 1 base and J by 5 bases, with 6 bases between the two germline ends. The V gene's germline CDR1 is SGHAT and CDR2 FQNNGV. For the CDR3, the DNA is TGTGCCAGCAGCTTAGCGGTCCACGAGCAGTACTTC. Its protein is CASSLAVHEQYF.

This clonotype was counted a few times. The chain recombines TRBV13 with TRBJ2-7; 9 bases agree with TRBD1. CDR1 and CDR2 (germline): PRHDT, FYEKMQ (reference sequence). The ends lost 0 bases at V and 3 bases at J; junction bases unmatched: 6. This CDR3 contains 16 residues. The CDR3 DNA is TGTGCCAGCAGCTTAGGTGGGACAGGGTATCGCTACGAGCAGTACTTC. Translating gives CASSLGGTGYRYEQYF.

This clonotype has ten or more counts. The gene calls are TRBV5-1 and TRBJ1-6, with D tentatively TRBD1 (5 bases). Deletions cut 2 bases from V and 7 bases from J, with 7 bases between. Germline-derived CDR1 and CDR2 are SGHRS and YFSETQ. The CDR3 totals 13 residues. Written as DNA, the CDR3 is TGCGCCAGCAGCTTAGAGGGGAATTCACCCCTCCACTTT. Residues: CASSLEGNSPLHF.

There are many counts of this clonotype. The chain joins TRBV20-1 to TRBJ1-2, with a tentative D call TRBD1 (6 bases). V was trimmed by 4 bases and J by 1 base, leaving 16 bases between them. The CDR3 contains 15 residues. Germline V gene lookup returns CDR1 DFQATT and CDR2 SNEGSKA (reference sequence). The CDR3 loop reads CSATGHFPNNYGYTF. For the CDR3, the DNA is TGCAGTGCTACGGGACACTTCCCCAATAACTATGGCTACACCTTC.

DNA for the CDR3: TGCAGTGCTAGGGAGGGGACTAGCGGGACCGGGGAGCTGTTTTTT. The encoded protein is CSAREGTSGTGELFF. The genes are TRBV20-1 and TRBJ2-2, with 12 bases matching TRBD2. Germline loops: CDR1 DFQATT, CDR2 SNEGSKA (reference sequence). Losses at the gene ends were 3 bases for V and 5 bases for J; bases not matched to a gene: 4. CDR3 length equals 15 residues.

This clonotype has a count of ten or more. The gene calls are TRBV12-3 or TRBV12-4 and TRBJ2-1; possibly TRBD2 for D (6 bases). Trimming took 8 bases from V and 8 from J, leaving 22 bases between them. The CDR3 is made up of 15 amino acids. This chain's CDR3 is CASVLSGLPRDEQFF. The DNA for the CDR3 is TGTGCCAGCGTATTGTCGGGACTCCCCCGCGATGAGCAGTTCTTC.

This sequence joins TRBV5-1 and TRBJ1-1; D possibly corresponds to TRBD1 (5 bases). V gave up 5 bases and J gave up 4 bases, with 18 bases separating them. The CDR3 extends over 15 amino acids. The germline V gene has CDR1 SGHRS and CDR2 YFSETQ. CDR3 protein: CASSFSPTAFTEAFF. CDR3 nucleotide sequence: TGCGCCAGCAGTTTCAGCCCGACAGCCTTCACTGAAGCTTTCTTT.

This clonotype has a count of ten or more. This chain joins TRBV28 and TRBJ1-2, with D unclear. V was pared by 5 bases and J by 4 bases, with 14 bases between. CDR3 size: 14 residues. The germline V gene has CDR1 MDHEN and CDR2 SYDVKM. CDR3: CASSTLLGSYGYTF. The CDR3 DNA reads TGTGCCAGCAGTACCCTGTTAGGGAGCTATGGCTACACCTTC.

At least ten counts were recorded for this clonotype. The chain employs TRBV5-1 and TRBJ2-1; no reliable D call. The CDR3 runs to 13 residues. The V and J ends lost 4 bases and 2 bases respectively, with 7 bases between them. CDR1 and CDR2 (germline): SGHRS, YFSETQ. The CDR3 coding sequence is TGCGCCAGCAGCCGAGAGGCCTACAATGAGCAGTTCTTC. Translated: CASSREAYNEQFF.

This clonotype was detected a few times. The genes are TRBV5-1 and TRBJ2-1, with TRBD2 matching over 7 bases. CDR1 and CDR2 from the germline V gene are SGHRS and YFSETQ. V gave up 7 bases and J gave up 7 bases; unmatched junction bases: 11. The CDR3 length is 14 residues. CDR3 protein: CASVLDGGNNEQFF. For the CDR3, the DNA is TGCGCCAGCGTCTTGGACGGGGGGAATAATGAGCAGTTCTTC.

This clonotype was observed at least ten times. The V gene is TRBV5-1, the J gene TRBJ2-7; no clear D. This CDR3 contains 13 residues. CDR1 is SGHRS and CDR2 is YFSETQ in the germline V gene. V was pared by 5 bases and J by 4 bases, with 13 bases between. Here the CDR3 reads CASSLSPNYEQYF. CDR3 DNA sequence: TGCGCCAGCAGTCTGAGTCCCAATTACGAGCAGTACTTC.

The chain employs TRBV20-1 and TRBJ2-5; D is unclear. The CDR3 extends over 14 amino acids. Germline V gene data show CDR1 as DFQATT and CDR2 as SNEGSKA (reference sequence). V was clipped by 1 base and J by 5 bases, with 14 bases between them. The CDR3 reads CSARGVTRQETQYF. As DNA, the CDR3 is TGCAGTGCTAGAGGCGTTACCCGGCAGGAGACCCAGTACTTC.

A single count supports this clonotype. The chain couples TRBV15 to TRBJ1-4; no reliable D call. CDR1 LNHNV and CDR2 YYDKDF come from the germline V gene (reference sequence). This CDR3 region has 13 residues. The V end was cut by 3 bases, the J end by 6 bases, with 8 bases between. CDR3 protein: CATSSRGYEKLFF. CDR3 nucleotide sequence: TGTGCCACCAGCAGCCGGGGATATGAAAAACTGTTTTTT. Filled out from reference TRBV15 and TRBJ1-4, the complete variable domain reads DAMVIQNPRYQVTQFGKPVTLSCSQTLNHNVMYWYQQKSSQAPKLLFHYYDKDFNNEADTPDNFQSRRPNTSFCFLDIRSPGLGDTAMYLCATSSRGYEKLFFGSGTQLSVL.

This clonotype has a count of ten or more. The V call is TRBV20-1, the J call TRBJ2-3, with D hard to call. The CDR3 spans 14 residues. Trimming removed 6 bases at V and 1 base at J, with 14 bases between. In germline, CDR1 is DFQATT, CDR2 SNEGSKA (reference sequence). DNA of the CDR3: TGCAGTGCCCTGAGACGGAAGGGCACAGATACGCAGTATTTT. It yields the protein CSALRRKGTDTQYF.

This clonotype was observed at least ten times. This rearrangement joins TRBV24-1 to TRBJ2-2; D is unclear. Germline CDR1 KGHDR, CDR2 SFDVKD. V was pared by 1 base and J by 7 bases, with 9 bases between. This CDR3 has 14 amino acids. CDR3 loop: CATSDLASIGELFF. The CDR3 nucleotides are TGTGCCACCAGTGATTTAGCCTCCATCGGGGAGCTGTTTTTT.

This clonotype was recorded many times. This rearrangement joins TRBV6-1 to TRBJ1-1; no clear D gene. CDR1 is MNHNS, CDR2 SASEGT, per germline. There are 13 residues in the CDR3. The V end was cut by 6 bases, the J end by 3 bases, with 11 bases between. The CDR3 DNA follows: TGTGCCAGCAGCTCCCCTAGGGACACTGAAGCTTTCTTT. Translated, it gives CASSSPRDTEAFF.

This clonotype was found many times. The genes are TRBV5-1 and TRBJ2-2; tentatively, D is TRBD1 (7 bases). This CDR3 is built from 16 residues. Trimming removed 0 bases at V and 7 bases at J, with 16 bases between. Germline CDR1 and CDR2: SGHRS and YFSETQ. The CDR3 protein is CASSLGQGGFGGELFF. DNA of the CDR3: TGCGCCAGCAGCTTGGGACAGGGAGGCTTCGGCGGGGAGCTGTTTTTT.